One and the same sample provided the 17 T cell receptor beta chains below, sequenced in a study of blood T cell repertoires in COVID-19. Assay: immunoSEQ multiplex PCR; the TCRdb copy retains only in-frame clones and omits some. The sample records over 400,000 clones, about 85% being singletons. The sequencing input was PBMCs or T cells enriched from blood (not recorded which). These receptors were obtained from a woman in her sixties who had recovered from COVID-19.

V and J are TRBV5-1 and TRBJ2-5; 9 bases are shared with TRBD2. The CDR3 spans 16 residues. V gave up 3 bases and J gave up 1 base; unmatched junction bases: 7. CDR1 is SGHRS, CDR2 YFSETQ, per germline. The CDR3 DNA is TGCGCCAGCAGCTCCCTAGAGCGGGGGGCCCAAGAGACCCAGTACTTC. Translation: CASSSLERGAQETQYF. Full variable domain (rest looked up from reference TRBV5-1 and TRBJ2-5): KAGVTQTPRYLIKTRGQQVTLSCSPISGHRSVSWYQQTPGQGLQFLFEYFSETQRNKGNFPGRFSGRQFSNSRSEMNVSTLELGDSALYLCASSSLERGAQETQYFGPGTRLLVL.

J is TRBJ2-3 and V is TRBV14, with a weak D call TRBD2 (6 bases). V was clipped by 3 bases and J by 6 bases, with 16 bases between them. Germline CDR1 reads SGHDN; CDR2 reads FVKESK. This CDR3 region has 15 residues. The CDR3 sequence: CASSQWDSPTDTQYF. The CDR3, as DNA: TGTGCCAGCAGCCAGTGGGACTCGCCCACGGATACGCAGTATTTT.

CDR3 loop: CASTFQGYSNQPQHF. As DNA, the CDR3 is TGTGCCAGCACCTTCCAGGGGTATAGCAATCAGCCCCAGCATTTT. The gene calls are TRBV28 and TRBJ1-5; possible D gene TRBD1, 6 bases. The germline V gene has CDR1 MDHEN and CDR2 SYDVKM. Trimming removed 7 bases from V and 0 bases from J, with 13 bases in between. CDR3 length: 15 residues.

This clone was picked up one time. This chain links TRBV24-1 with TRBJ1-5; 7 positions agree with TRBD1. The CDR3 is 13 residues long. Germline lookup yields CDR1 KGHDR and CDR2 SFDVKD. The J segment lost 3 bases and the V segment lost 9 bases, leaving 4 bases of the junction unmatched. The CDR3 bases are TGTGCCACCGCACAGGGGACCAATCAGCCCCAGCATTTT. Protein: CATAQGTNQPQHF.

The J gene is TRBJ2-1, the V gene TRBV19; the match to TRBD1 covers 10 bases. The CDR3 sequence is 15 residues long. V lost 3 bases, J lost 4 bases, and 3 bases stayed unmatched. Germline CDR1 reads LNHDA; CDR2 reads SQIVND (reference sequence). CDR3 amino acids: CASSILDRGYNEQFF. CDR3 bases: TGTGCCAGTAGTATTCTGGACAGGGGGTACAATGAGCAGTTCTTC.

The gene calls are TRBV25-1 and TRBJ1-1; a weak D match, TRBD1 (5 bases). CDR3 length: 16 amino acids. Germline CDR1 and CDR2: MGHDK and SYGVNS. The ends were cut back, 0 bases at V and 6 bases at J, with 17 bases in the middle. CDR3 sequence reads: CASSEYPSGGVAEAFF. The CDR3, as DNA: TGTGCCAGCAGTGAATATCCATCGGGGGGGGTAGCTGAAGCTTTCTTT. Full variable domain (remainder filled in from reference TRBV25-1 and TRBJ1-1): EADIYQTPRYLVIGTGKKITLECSQTMGHDKMYWYQQDPGMELHLIHYSYGVNSTEKGDLSSESTVSRIRTEHFPLTLESARPSHTSQYLCASSEYPSGGVAEAFFGQGTRLTVV.

In DNA, the CDR3 is TGTGCCAGTCGACTGGAAGGTTCCACCATATATTTT. This sequence encodes CASRLEGSTIYF. This chain connects TRBV25-1 to TRBJ1-3; no clear D gene. This CDR3 has 12 amino acids. Per the germline V gene, CDR1 is MGHDK and CDR2 is SYGVNS. The ends were cut back, 9 bases at V and 9 bases at J, with 15 bases in the middle. Variable domain in full (rest from reference TRBV25-1 and TRBJ1-3): EADIYQTPRYLVIGTGKKITLECSQTMGHDKMYWYQQDPGMELHLIHYSYGVNSTEKGDLSSESTVSRIRTEHFPLTLESARPSHTSQYLCASRLEGSTIYFGEGSWLTVV.

The chain is built from TRBV9 and TRBJ2-3; 9 nucleotides align to TRBD2. From germline, CDR1 is SGDLS and CDR2 YYNGEE. Germline trimming cut 3 bases from V and 4 bases from J; bases unmatched to any gene: 9. The CDR3 has 16 amino acids. CDR3 nucleotides: TGTGCCAGCAGCGCTTTACAGCGGGGGGACGCAGATACGCAGTATTTT. Protein: CASSALQRGDADTQYF.

The rearrangement joins TRBV14 to TRBJ2-1; no reliable D call. Germline V lookup: CDR1 SGHDN, CDR2 FVKESK. V was trimmed by 1 base and J by 0 bases, leaving 4 bases between them. The CDR3 is 14 residues long. The CDR3 DNA sequence: TGTGCCAGCAGCCAAGTGAGCTCCTACAATGAGCAGTTCTTC. Its translation is CASSQVSSYNEQFF.

This clone was observed a few times. The chain uses TRBV7-8 and TRBJ2-7, with 9 bases matching TRBD1. This CDR3 contains 14 residues. V shed 4 bases and J 4 bases; nucleotides not matched to a gene: 5. Germline V lookup: CDR1 SGHVS, CDR2 FQNEAQ. This CDR3 reads CASSSPDRGYEQYV. The CDR3 region has the DNA TGTGCCAGCAGCTCCCCGGACAGGGGTTACGAGCAGTACGTC.

This clone was counted once. Other DNA sequences within the sample encode an identical CDR3. The CDR3: CASSRQGYTEAFF. The CDR3 DNA follows: TGTGCCAGCAGTCGACAGGGTTACACTGAAGCTTTCTTT. The gene calls are TRBV12-3 or TRBV12-4 and TRBJ1-1; 7 bases line up with TRBD1. Trimming at V came to 5 bases and at J to 3 bases, leaving 3 bases not matched to a gene. CDR3 size: 13 residues.

In this sample, this clone turned up once. The rearrangement links TRBV28 to TRBJ1-2, with a weak D call TRBD1 (6 bases). The CDR3 length is 13 residues. Deletions cut 3 bases from V and 4 bases from J, with 9 bases between. CDR1 and CDR2 from the germline V gene are MDHEN and SYDVKM. The CDR3 reads CASSFRTAYGYTF. The DNA of the CDR3 is TGTGCCAGCAGTTTCCGGACAGCCTATGGCTACACCTTC.

The gene calls are TRBV11-3 and TRBJ2-1, with 11 nucleotides matching TRBD2. Per germline, CDR1 SGHNT and CDR2 YENEEA. With V trimmed by 3 bases and J by 6 bases, 7 bases remained unmatched. CDR3 size: 16 residues. The CDR3 loop is CASSFNSGGVPNEQFF. CDR3 DNA sequence: TGTGCCAGCAGCTTCAATAGCGGGGGGGTCCCCAATGAGCAGTTCTTC.

This chain links TRBV9 with TRBJ2-5, with D tentatively TRBD2 (5 bases). Trimming removed 0 bases from V and 3 bases from J, with 12 bases in between. Germline V gives CDR1 SGDLS, CDR2 YYNGEE. There are 15 residues in the CDR3. CDR3 bases: TGTGCCAGCAGCGTAGCGCCCGGAGGTGAAGAGACCCAGTACTTC. It encodes CASSVAPGGEETQYF.

As to this clone: Other DNA sequences of this sample code for an identical CDR3. In nucleotides, the CDR3 is TGTGCCAGCAGCCAGCCCCGGGACAGGGGGTACACAGATACGCAGTATTTT. As protein: CASSQPRDRGYTDTQYF. The J gene is TRBJ2-3, the V gene TRBV3-1 (or the pseudogene TRBV3-2); 11 bases fit TRBD1. Germline assignment: CDR1 LGHDT and CDR2 YNNKEL (reference sequence). The CDR3 runs 17 residues. Trimming took 3 bases from V and 2 from J; bases not matched to a gene: 7.

This sequence joins TRBV19 and TRBJ2-3, with D perhaps TRBD2 (5 bases). Trimming shortened V by 7 bases and J by 6 bases, and 11 bases separated the two germline ends. Germline V gene sequence: CDR1 LNHDA, CDR2 SQIVND (reference sequence). CDR3 length: 12 residues. The CDR3 is CASISRGDTQYF. CDR3 DNA: TGTGCCAGTATTTCCCGCGGGGATACGCAGTATTTT.

The chain links TRBV5-1 to TRBJ2-1; no definite D call. Looked up from germline, CDR1 is SGHRS and CDR2 is YFSETQ. The length of the CDR3 is 11 residues. V lost 4 bases, J lost 8 bases, and 7 bases lay in between. CDR3 in DNA: TGCGCCAGCAGCGACGACTATGAGCAGTTCTTC. Translated, it gives CASSDDYEQFF.